The 32 T cell receptor beta chains below were found in one sample sequenced in a study of human CD8 memory T cell subsets. UMI-labeled 5' RACE generated the TCR beta libraries. TCRdb reprocessed the 5' RACE reads, keeping one entry per CDR3 protein, no DNA. Its table records roughly 12,000 distinct CDR3 sequences. Sequencing used CD8+ T cells from PBMCs. These receptors were taken from a human donor in good health.

This chain connects TRBV7-9 to TRBJ2-1; the D call from TCRdb, TRBD2, cannot be confirmed without DNA. This CDR3 is 19 amino acids long. Germline loops: CDR1 SEHNR, CDR2 FQNEAQ (reference sequence). CDR3 protein: CASSQQALSSGRAYNEQFF.

This chain links TRBV9 with TRBJ2-3; as DNA is missing, the TRBD2 call by TCRdb cannot be tested. Germline V CDR1 and CDR2: SGDLS, YYNGEE. The CDR3 is 15 amino acids. CDR3 protein: CASSVTGTRPDTQYF. Looking up the rest from reference TRBV9 and TRBJ2-3 gives the full variable domain: DSGVTQTPKHLITATGQRVTLRCSPRSGDLSVYWYQQSLDQGLQFLIQYYNGEERAKGNILERFSAQQFPDLHSELNLSSLELGDSALYFCASSVTGTRPDTQYFGPGTRLTVL.

The genes are TRBV6-6 and TRBJ2-1; the D gene TCRdb calls, TRBD1, cannot be checked with no DNA. This CDR3 region has 15 residues. In germline, CDR1 is MNHNY, CDR2 SVGAGI (reference sequence). The CDR3 spells CASSYGDRPYNEQFF.

This chain uses TRBV7-9 with TRBJ2-3; TCRdb returns TRBD1, unconfirmable since there is no DNA. This CDR3 comprises 14 residues. Germline V gene data show CDR1 as SEHNR and CDR2 as FQNEAQ (reference sequence). The CDR3 loop reads CASSLDREADTQYF.

V is TRBV7-9 and J is TRBJ2-7; TCRdb indicates TRBD1, and absent DNA this call remains unverified. The CDR3 covers 15 residues. Germline V gene lookup returns CDR1 SEHNR and CDR2 FQNEAQ (reference sequence). The CDR3 loop is CASSPRGSGGYEQYF.

The gene calls are TRBV9 and TRBJ2-2; the D gene TCRdb calls, TRBD2, cannot be checked with no DNA. The V gene's germline CDR1 is SGDLS and CDR2 YYNGEE. The CDR3 spans 15 residues. CDR3 loop: CASSVERESGGELFF. Full variable domain (remainder filled in from reference TRBV9 and TRBJ2-2): DSGVTQTPKHLITATGQRVTLRCSPRSGDLSVYWYQQSLDQGLQFLIQYYNGEERAKGNILERFSAQQFPDLHSELNLSSLELGDSALYFCASSVERESGGELFFGEGSRLTVL.

This clonotype counts as medium-sized by frequency. This chain links TRBV7-2 with TRBJ2-7; TCRdb proposes TRBD2, but this gene call is untestable without DNA. The length of the CDR3 is 17 residues. Germline V lookup: CDR1 SGHTA, CDR2 FQGNSA. Here the CDR3 reads CASSLAYGGVEGYEQYF. The whole variable domain, remainder taken from reference TRBV7-2 and TRBJ2-7, is GAGVSQSPSNKVTEKGKDVELRCDPISGHTALYWYRQSLGQGLEFLIYFQGNSAPDKSGLPSDRFSAERTGGSVSTLTIQRTQQEDSAVYLCASSLAYGGVEGYEQYFGPGTRLTVT.

The chain joins TRBV5-5 to TRBJ2-1; checking the TCRdb D call of TRBD1 is not possible without DNA. The CDR3 covers 13 residues. Germline V gene lookup returns CDR1 SGHKS and CDR2 YYEKEE (reference sequence). The CDR3 is CASSLIRDNEQFF.

The chain's CDR3 is CASSQEGQRGELNTGELFF. This sequence joins TRBV3-1 and TRBJ2-2; absent DNA, TCRdb's TRBD2 call cannot be checked. Looked up from germline, CDR1 is LGHDT and CDR2 is YNNKEL (reference sequence). The CDR3 is 19 residues long.

This rearrangement joins TRBV6-5 to TRBJ2-7; without DNA, the TCRdb call of TRBD1 cannot be checked. Germline V gene data show CDR1 as MNHEY and CDR2 as SVGAGI. CDR3 length: 13 amino acids. CDR3 sequence reads: CASTGTASYEQYF.

The rearrangement uses TRBV29-1 and TRBJ2-2. Germline V CDR1 and CDR2: SQVTM, ANQGSEA. The CDR3 runs 12 residues. The CDR3 loop is CSVLAATGELFF.

This sequence joins TRBV29-1 and TRBJ1-1; with no DNA, the TCRdb D assignment of TRBD1 cannot be verified. The CDR3 has 12 residues. The germline CDR1 and CDR2 sequences are SQVTM and ANQGSEA. The CDR3 spells CSVLDRAAEAFF.

The rearrangement links TRBV7-3 to TRBJ2-7; TCRdb proposes TRBD2, but this gene call is untestable without DNA. In germline, CDR1 is SGHTA, CDR2 FQGTGA. This CDR3 contains 15 residues. The CDR3 is CASSAHGPRGHEQYF.

By frequency, this clonotype is medium-sized. The chain uses TRBV7-8 and TRBJ2-1; TCRdb names TRBD1, which stays unverified in the absence of DNA. CDR1 is SGHVS, CDR2 FQNEAQ, per germline. The CDR3 runs 17 residues. This chain's CDR3 is CASSLGAPGQEYNEQFF.

The gene calls are TRBV30 and TRBJ1-5. The germline V gene has CDR1 GTSNPN and CDR2 SVGIG (reference sequence). This CDR3 comprises 13 residues. This CDR3 is CAWNTVVEQPQHF.

The rearrangement uses TRBV5-1 and TRBJ2-7; TCRdb names TRBD1, which stays unverified in the absence of DNA. The CDR3 length is 12 residues. Germline V gene lookup returns CDR1 SGHRS and CDR2 YFSETQ. The CDR3 loop reads CASSVGGGEQYF.

The CDR3 loop is CASSLSEADTQYF. The chain has TRBV7-3 and TRBJ2-3. Per germline, CDR1 SGHTA and CDR2 FQGTGA. The CDR3 loop spans 13 amino acids. The full variable domain, rest sourced from reference TRBV7-3 and TRBJ2-3, is GAGVSQTPSNKVTEKGKYVELRCDPISGHTALYWYRQSLGQGPEFLIYFQGTGAADDSGLPNDRFFAVRPEGSVSTLKIQRTERGDSAVYLCASSLSEADTQYFGPGTRLTVL.

J is TRBJ1-1 and V is TRBV5-1; TCRdb designates TRBD1, a call that cannot be tested without DNA. Per germline, CDR1 SGHRS and CDR2 YFSETQ. The CDR3 runs to 14 residues. CDR3 protein: CASSLSGANTEAFF.

The V gene is TRBV4-3, the J gene TRBJ2-3; TCRdb reports TRBD1, a call that lacks DNA to check it against. Germline lookup yields CDR1 LGHNA and CDR2 YSLEER. CDR3 length equals 17 residues. The CDR3 region is CASSQDPTVLVLGGQYF.

The chain carries TRBV7-2 and TRBJ1-2. Looked up from germline, CDR1 is SGHTA and CDR2 is FQGNSA. The CDR3 sequence is 15 residues long. The chain's CDR3 is CASSLSAVEPYGYTF.

The CDR3 reads CASSYLRAGYVFRNPANYGYTF. J is TRBJ1-2 and V is TRBV6-6; as DNA is missing, the TRBD1 call by TCRdb cannot be tested. Per germline, CDR1 MNHNY and CDR2 SVGAGI (reference sequence). The CDR3 has 22 residues.

The chain combines TRBV27 with TRBJ2-4; there is no DNA to check the TCRdb D call of TRBD1. The CDR3 sequence is 14 residues long. Looked up from germline, CDR1 is MNHEY and CDR2 is SMNVEV (reference sequence). This CDR3 is CASSFTGGQNIQYF.

The gene calls are TRBV14 and TRBJ2-7. The germline V gene has CDR1 SGHDN and CDR2 FVKESK. The CDR3 length is 15 residues. This CDR3 reads CASSQGVGFRYEQYF.

J is TRBJ2-1 and V is TRBV6-5; TCRdb selects TRBD2, and the lack of DNA leaves this call unchecked. The CDR3 has 14 amino acids. Germline values: CDR1 MNHEY, CDR2 SVGAGI. The CDR3 sequence: CASSRREGYNEQFF.

The V gene is TRBV28, the J gene TRBJ2-7; the D gene TCRdb calls, TRBD2, cannot be checked with no DNA. Germline V gene lookup returns CDR1 MDHEN and CDR2 SYDVKM. This CDR3 has 14 residues. The CDR3 sequence is CASRVRDYLYEQYF.

Considering frequency, this clonotype is medium-sized (0.01 to 0.1%). J is TRBJ2-1 and V is TRBV29-1; TCRdb's D call, TRBD1, is unchecked because there is no DNA. This CDR3 spans 13 amino acids. Germline V gene data show CDR1 as SQVTM and CDR2 as ANQGSEA. CDR3 sequence: CSVEGGATNEQFF.

This sequence joins TRBV20-1 and TRBJ2-2; TCRdb gives TRBD1 as the D gene, but with no DNA this cannot be confirmed. The germline V gene encodes CDR1 DFQATT and CDR2 SNEGSKA (reference sequence). The CDR3 covers 14 residues. The CDR3 loop is CSAWDRGHTGELFF.

The V call is TRBV6-2 or TRBV6-3, the J call TRBJ2-5. The germline V gene has CDR1 MNHEY and CDR2 SVGEGT. There are 13 residues in the CDR3. The CDR3: CASRTTTQETQYF.

The J gene is TRBJ2-5, the V gene TRBV24-1. CDR1 and CDR2 (germline): KGHDR, SFDVKD. The CDR3 loop spans 12 amino acids. CDR3 protein: CATSDSSETQYF.

The J gene is TRBJ1-1, the V gene TRBV6-1. Germline CDR1 reads MNHNS; CDR2 reads SASEGT. The CDR3 totals 14 residues. CDR3 in amino acids: CASSEDRRGTEAFF.

The V and J genes are TRBV5-1 and TRBJ1-1. Germline CDR1 SGHRS, CDR2 YFSETQ. The CDR3 has 16 amino acids. CDR3 in amino acids: CASSLEGPGRGTEAFF.

The chain has TRBV10-3 and TRBJ2-7; TCRdb calls TRBD1, which cannot be checked without DNA. Per germline, CDR1 ENHRY and CDR2 SYGVKD. The CDR3 totals 13 residues. CDR3 sequence reads: CAISWDREGEQYF.